A selection of T cell receptor beta chains follows, all from one sample in a study of response to subunit inactivated influenza vaccine. TCRdb re-called the RT-PCR reads with MiXCR, one entry per CDR3 protein. The table lists 600,000 to 850,000 distinct CDR3 sequences, approximately 15% of them singletons, with 7.5% to 9% in the top ten. The sample here was PBMCs from blood, taken around 14 days before vaccination. The receptor set was obtained from a man in his fifties who received an inactivated influenza vaccine. CDR3s include the opening cysteine and the closing phenylalanine or tryptophan. Each record gives: CDR3 length, D gene, V gene, J gene, clone size, CDR3 protein, CDR3 DNA. A D gene is named only where the DNA matches it firmly. Some rows have no size entry. The others give once, few or many, or a class for an expanded clone.

18,.,TRBV6-5,TRBJ2-2,many,CASSYSGLGGSYTGELFF,TGTGCCAGCAGTTACTCGGGGTTAGGGGGTAGTTACACCGGGGAGCTGTTTTTT
13,.,TRBV24-1,TRBJ2-3,few,CATSAPSTDTQYF,TGTGCCACCAGTGCCCCTAGCACAGATACGCAGTATTTT
15,.,TRBV20-1,TRBJ2-1,few,CSARDAVKPYNEQFF,TGCAGTGCTAGAGATGCGGTGAAACCCTACAATGAGCAGTTCTTC
16,.,TRBV5-1,TRBJ2-5,.,CASSLGLAGIGETQYF,TGCGCCAGCAGCTTGGGTCTAGCAGGAATCGGAGAGACCCAGTACTTC
14,.,TRBV20-1,TRBJ2-3,.,CSAVRPELTDTQYF,TGCAGTGCCGTCAGGCCGGAGCTCACAGATACGCAGTATTTT
15,.,TRBV7-2,TRBJ2-3,few,CASSSTGTLADTQYF,TGTGCCAGCAGCTCAACCGGGACACTTGCAGATACGCAGTATTTT
14,.,TRBV9,TRBJ2-7,few,CASSDAGRDGEQYF,TGTGCCAGCAGCGATGCTGGAAGGGATGGCGAGCAGTACTTC
16,.,TRBV4-3,TRBJ2-2,few,CASSQDGGPGTGELFF,TGCGCCAGCAGCCAAGATGGGGGGCCAGGCACCGGGGAGCTGTTTTTT
17,.,TRBV6-2/TRBV6-3,TRBJ2-7,.,CASSYRLGGNNPYEQYF,TGTGCCAGCAGTTACCGATTGGGCGGAAACAACCCCTACGAGCAGTACTTC
17,TRBD2,TRBV7-2,TRBJ2-2,many,CASSLLAGGPNTGELFF,TGTGCCAGCAGCTTACTAGCGGGGGGGCCGAACACCGGGGAGCTGTTTTTT
12,.,TRBV3-1,TRBJ2-5,.,CASIGGQETQYF,TGTGCCAGCATCGGGGGCCAAGAGACCCAGTACTTC
14,.,TRBV5-1,TRBJ2-7,few,CASKGSSTRNEQYF,TGCGCCAGCAAGGGAAGCTCAACGCGCAACGAGCAGTACTTC
16,TRBD2,TRBV5-6,TRBJ2-5,.,CASSLWASGVQETQYF,TGTGCCAGCAGCTTGTGGGCTAGCGGTGTCCAAGAGACCCAGTACTTC
14,.,TRBV12-3/TRBV12-4,TRBJ2-3,many,CASSLSLMEDTQYF,TGTGCCAGCAGTTTATCCCTCATGGAAGATACGCAGTATTTT
17,TRBD2,TRBV5-4,TRBJ2-1,.,CASAPPPSSGRNYEQFF,TGTGCCAGCGCTCCACCACCCAGCAGCGGGAGGAACTACGAGCAGTTCTTC
15,TRBD1,TRBV20-1,TRBJ1-1,.,CSAIPGQGAWTEAFF,TGCAGTGCTATCCCCGGACAGGGGGCTTGGACTGAAGCTTTCTTT
14,.,TRBV5-1,TRBJ2-1,many,CASSLDGGINEQFF,TGCGCCAGCAGCTTGGACGGGGGAATCAATGAGCAGTTCTTC
15,.,TRBV15,TRBJ2-3,.,CATSRGRSSTDTQYF,TGTGCCACCAGCAGAGGCCGGAGCAGCACAGATACGCAGTATTTT
14,.,TRBV7-2,TRBJ2-5,few,CASSLVLGRETQYF,TGTGCCAGCAGCTTAGTGCTTGGGAGGGAGACCCAGTACTTC
14,TRBD2,TRBV20-1,TRBJ2-2,.,CSVGLAGVSGELFF,TGCTCAGTAGGGCTAGCGGGAGTGTCCGGGGAGCTGTTTTTT
12,.,TRBV19,TRBJ2-5,.,CASSIREETQYF,TGTGCCAGTAGTATAAGGGAGGAGACCCAGTACTTC
18,.,TRBV28,TRBJ1-6,many,CASSLSRGLGSYNSPLHF,TGTGCCAGCAGTTTATCTCGGGGTTTGGGCTCCTATAATTCACCCCTCCACTTT
16,TRBD2,TRBV6-2/TRBV6-3,TRBJ2-1,few,CASSYILGLADNEQFF,TGTGCCAGCAGTTATATTCTGGGACTAGCGGACAATGAGCAGTTCTTC
15,TRBD1,TRBV11-2,TRBJ2-3,few,CASSLWGQGTDTQYF,TGTGCCAGCAGCTTATGGGGACAGGGCACAGATACGCAGTATTTT
15,.,TRBV25-1,TRBJ2-3,few,CASSEVANGLGTQYF,TGTGCCAGCAGTGAAGTGGCTAATGGGTTGGGTACGCAGTATTTT
14,.,TRBV4-3,TRBJ2-4,.,CASSQDPRGNIQYF,TGCGCCAGCAGCCAAGATCCCAGGGGAAACATTCAGTACTTC
16,TRBD2,TRBV29-1,TRBJ2-7,.,CSVEGPSGGPSYEQYF,TGCAGCGTTGAAGGTCCTAGCGGGGGCCCCTCCTACGAGCAGTACTTC
14,.,TRBV6-5,TRBJ2-7,.,CASSYFRDSYEQYF,TGTGCCAGCAGTTACTTCAGGGACTCCTACGAGCAGTACTTC
18,.,TRBV9,TRBJ2-6,.,CASSVMGAPKGGANVLTF,TGTGCCAGCAGCGTAATGGGGGCTCCCAAGGGAGGGGCCAACGTCCTGACTTTC
18,.,TRBV20-1,TRBJ2-1,.,CSAARDRGRLAGGNEQFF,TGCAGTGCCGCGAGGGACAGGGGGAGATTAGCGGGAGGTAATGAGCAGTTCTTC
14,TRBD1,TRBV5-1,TRBJ2-1,.,CASRPDRAYNEQFF,TGCGCCAGCAGACCCGACAGGGCCTACAATGAGCAGTTCTTC
14,.,TRBV3-1,TRBJ2-1,once,CASSQGETRNEQFF,TGTGCCAGCAGCCAAGGCGAGACTAGAAATGAGCAGTTCTTC
18,TRBD2,TRBV5-1,TRBJ2-3,few,CASSWTSGSFNPTDTQYF,TGCGCCAGCAGCTGGACTAGCGGGAGTTTTAATCCCACAGATACGCAGTATTTT
15,TRBD2,TRBV12-3/TRBV12-4,TRBJ2-5,.,CASTLSGGLQETQYF,TGTGCCAGCACCCTTAGCGGGGGCCTACAAGAGACCCAGTACTTC
14,.,TRBV20-1,TRBJ1-2,.,CSADGWQNNYGYTF,TGCAGTGCTGACGGGTGGCAGAACAACTATGGCTACACCTTC
13,.,TRBV7-2,TRBJ2-5,many,CASSLGPQETQYF,TGTGCCAGCAGTTTAGGGCCACAAGAGACCCAGTACTTC
11,.,TRBV20-1,TRBJ1-1,few,CYPGGSTEAFF,TGCTATCCGGGCGGGAGCACTGAAGCTTTCTTT
16,.,TRBV6-2/TRBV6-3,TRBJ1-6,.,CASSPEPGPRRSPLHF,TGTGCCAGCAGCCCGGAGCCGGGACCGCGAAGGTCGCCCCTCCACTTT